What follows describes a single T cell receptor (beta chain). What antigen it recognizes has not been identified. It has no much larger one-base neighbor in the sample; base qualities were not kept. The germline V gene (reference sequence) yields GTSNPN for CDR1 and SVGIG for CDR2. The V end loses 0 bases and the J end loses 1 base, and a stretch of 6 bases separates them. The CDR3 numbers 13 residues from cysteine through phenylalanine. Solely the CDR3 DNA is kept, with 39 bases framed from the first base. The cohort comprised 666 healthy bone marrow donors. At the time of sampling, every cohort member was nominally healthy, though immune exposures that went unrecorded were likely present. The donor was CMV seronegative and was included in the group of several hundred seronegative cohort members. A peripheral blood sample was collected from each donor, and TCR beta sequencing was performed on peripheral blood mononuclear cells. The Qiagen DNeasy Blood Extraction Kit was used to extract genomic DNA from the blood cell samples.

These data are taken from a study of cytomegalovirus exposure and HLA in healthy donors (dated by TCRdb to about 2017). Study-level background: An earlier analysis of roughly 630 of the donors reported approximately 290 Gb of sequence data and around 120 million unique TCR beta sequences from about 179 million T cells. Around 320 gigabases of sequencing data and approximately 93 million unique TCR sequences were included in an early release covering around 650 HLA-typed donors. Of the roughly 400 genotyped donors, approximately 83% fell in the genetic ancestry cluster associated with self-reported Caucasian donors. The study was designed to test whether signatures of past pathogen exposure could be identified by cataloging public T cell receptors. The T cell repertoires of several hundred subjects were profiled by immunosequencing and related to cytomegalovirus serostatus. In addition to the first cohort of 666 subjects, a separate validation cohort of about 120 different subjects was used. To predict cytomegalovirus infection status, the study brought together high-throughput TCR immunosequencing, statistical association of individual TCRs with disease status, and machine learning. A later analysis re-analyzed previously published TCR beta repertoires from 550 to 700 donors and added high-resolution HLA genotyping to study TCR occurrence patterns. Rather than drawing on any new phenotypic data, the later analysis identified candidate immune exposures from TCR beta sequences and the way those sequences occurred across donors. An earlier analysis of fewer than 750 of the donors used high-throughput TCR beta sequencing to judge whether each TCR beta V gene segment behaved as functional or pseudogenic. Alongside the repertoire data, information on donor age, sex, ethnicity and CMV serostatus was compiled. A later genetic analysis used genome-wide SNP genotypes for about 60% of the roughly 700 donors, treating that subset as a discovery cohort. Every repertoire in the discovery cohort had been generated on one and the same sequencing platform. HLA typing included class I and class II loci at four-digit resolution. Typing coverage varied by locus: roughly 629-640 donors for A, B, C, DRB1 and DQB1; roughly 560 for DQA1; about 590 for DPA1; 450 to 480 for DPB1. Roughly 5 DR-DQ haplotypes were treated as single units for association and clustering because of strong linkage in the cohort. Among roughly 370 genotyped donors of the cohort, an average of around 240,000 unique TCR beta nucleotide sequences were sequenced per donor, roughly 20% of them non-productive.

The method behind the library was the immunoSEQ multiplex PCR assay. For the multiplex PCR, a mixture combining 60 forward primers for TCR Vbeta segments and 13 reverse primers for TCR Jbeta segments was used. The CDR3 region of rearranged TCR beta genes was amplified from genomic DNA with a multiplex PCR assay. On the Illumina HiSeq System, the amplified TCR beta libraries were sequenced as 87-base-pair reads. The authors' pipeline ran thus. In a later analysis, some 80 million unique TCR beta chains were counted across the 666 repertoires, and about 9.9 million of these chains were shared by at least two donors. Raw reads were error-corrected and collapsed into unique sequences by a nearest-neighbor algorithm in which closely related sequences were merged to remove PCR and sequencing errors. Alignment of CDR3 sequences to IMGT reference sequences was used to assign V, D and J gene segments. For a sequence to be retained, a match of at least six nucleotides to both a V gene segment and a J gene segment was required. A rearrangement counted as productive if the CDR3 had no stop codons and remained in frame with V and J, and every other rearrangement counted as non-productive. Following IMGT convention, CDR3 was defined as the stretch from the second conserved V-encoded cysteine to the conserved J-encoded phenylalanine. The earlier analysis of some 600 of the donors excluded sequences that lacked an unambiguous match to a single V gene segment. In an earlier analysis of some 590 of the donors, V segments were called functional above 56.7% productive rearrangements and were called segregating when the between-donor standard deviation exceeded 5%. To diagnose cytomegalovirus status from the catalog of TCR beta chain sequences, a statistical classification framework was built. In a later analysis, TCR nucleotide sequences were compared against IMGT/GENE-DB human TR gene sequences so that V and J genes could be assigned. A later analysis assigned CDR3 sequences and most-parsimonious VDJ recombination scenarios with the TCRdist pipeline. In a later analysis, each TCR beta chain was defined by its CDR3 amino acid sequence together with its V-gene family, and reads without a unique V-gene family were excluded. As a way to deal with suspected cross-contamination and a sequencing artifact, a later analysis dropped hundreds of nucleotide sequences that were highly shared and had low generation probability. A later analysis calculated a clonal expansion index for each public chain from normalized within-repertoire ranks of inferred template counts. In a later analysis, generation probabilities were computed using a VDJ recombination model fitted to out-of-frame rearrangements, and the results were checked against IGoR. In a later analysis, hypergeometric tests were used to score TCR-TCR, TCR-HLA and TCR-CMV co-occurrence, with a repertoire-size bias correction applied to TCR pairs. A later analysis estimated false discovery rates by permuting HLA or CMV assignments 20 times. In a later analysis, co-occurring TCRs were grouped using DBSCAN, with TCRdist sequence similarity added in when clustering inside HLA-allele-positive subsets. Co-occurrence clustering excluded repertoires with fewer than 30,000 or more than 120,000 public chains, plus five with anomalous nucleotide sharing. TCRdb stores this immuneACCESS table with in-frame sequences only. Part of the clones is absent; in the studies checked, under half of the shortfall reflects unresolved V genes, and no reason is known for the rest. D and trimming come from the DNA, and the V and J calls and clone size come from that table. This sample lists some 170,000 clones; 87% were detected once. The top ten hold about 0.9% of the sample.

General conclusions and limits of the study: A total of 150 or so TCR beta chains were listed by the study as associated with cytomegalovirus. When HLA alleles, especially DR and DQ, strongly co-occurred, attributing TCR associations to individual alleles was difficult. Only TCR beta chains were sequenced in this cohort, and the absence of alpha or paired-chain data limited detectable features. The earlier analysis of approximately 590 of the donors excluded some 16 rarely observed V segments, including chromosome 9 orphons, because counts were too low. HLA typing was unavailable for some donors at each locus, so association tests used only the typed subset. In a later genetic analysis, fewer N-insertions in productive TCRs were reported among donors in an Asian-associated ancestry cluster than the roughly 700-donor mean. In an earlier analysis of 450 to 750 of the donors, most TCR beta V segments appeared in productive rearrangements about 90% or about 30% of the time, broadly matching IMGT annotations. In a later genetic analysis, a missense DCLRE1C variant was associated with V-gene and J-gene trimming of TCR beta chains, and the association was replicated in an independent cohort. A later analysis found that TCR association rates varied across HLA loci, with DRB1 alleles showing the most associated TCRs and HLA-C alleles the fewest. Most TCR sequences were seen in very few donors, while some public TCRs were found in many individuals. In vitro tests confirmed that a few of the cytomegalovirus-associated TCR beta chains recognize cytomegalovirus antigens. The presence/absence analyses assumed that sequencing depth was roughly uniform across donors, and that assumption may not be true. The classifier was reported to diagnose cytomegalovirus status with high specificity and sensitivity in both the original and validation cohorts. According to a later analysis, most CMV-associated TCR beta chains appeared to be HLA-restricted, and the HLA associations seemed to be driven largely by CMV exposure. Linkage disequilibrium might explain the correlated functional status among segregating V segments, but an unknown experimental factor could not be ruled out. A further reported finding was that TCR beta sequences accurately predicted the HLA-A and HLA-B alleles for most subjects in the first cohort. Some IMGT-functional V segments, including TRBV6-2 and TRBV6-3, could not be told apart with the 87-base-pair reads, so those segments were excluded. It was suggested by the authors that the approach could potentially be generalized to other disease states and immunological phenotypes. A later analysis reported that several top co-occurrence clusters appeared linked to parvovirus B19, influenza, CMV and Epstein-Barr virus. Immune exposure information for the cohort was limited to CMV serostatus. In a later analysis, HLA-associated TCR beta chains showed more clonal expansion and lower generation probabilities than non-associated chains that were equally common. A cluster of highly shared sequence variants was judged likely to represent a technical artifact of the sequencing pipeline. At a false discovery rate of 0.05, a later analysis linked about 17,000 TCR beta sequences to specific HLA alleles.

The V gene is TRBV30 and the J gene is TRBJ1-1; there is no confident call for the D gene. The sequence was obtained from a woman in her 30s in good health and CMV-seronegative. The sequenced sample consisted of PBMCs. The CDR3: CAWSVQPNTEAFF. The DNA sequence is given as TGTGCCTGGAGTGTACAACCGAACACTGAAGCTTTCTTT.